These T cell receptor beta chains were read from a single sample in a study of blood T cell repertoires in COVID-19. Profiling relied on immunoSEQ multiplex PCR, and the TCRdb table lists in-frame clones only, not all of them. The table lists approximately 400,000 clones, about 88% of them singletons. Sequences were obtained from PBMCs or T cells enriched from blood (not recorded which). The source of these receptors is a woman under 30 who had recovered from COVID-19. The CDR3 runs from the conserved cysteine through the conserved F or W. The D gene is left open where the match is weak. A clone size is listed for some rows: how often the clone was seen (once, few, many), or a class if it is expanded.

cdr3_aa | cdr3_nt | d_call | j_call | clone_size | v_call | cdr3_length
CASSFGTGSTDTQYF | TGTGCCAGCAGTTTCGGGACAGGTAGCACAGATACGCAGTATTTT | TRBD1 | TRBJ2-3 | NA | TRBV27 | 15
CACFEGQGEGYTF | TGTGCCTGTTTCGAGGGACAGGGAGAGGGCTACACCTTC | TRBD1 | TRBJ1-2 | NA | TRBV30 | 13
CAWARVRTDTQYF | TGTGCCTGGGCGCGGGTTCGCACAGATACGCAGTATTTT | NA | TRBJ2-3 | NA | TRBV30 | 13
CASSYGGMNGYTF | TGTGCCAGCAGTTACGGGGGCATGAATGGCTACACCTTC | NA | TRBJ1-2 | NA | TRBV6-5 | 13
CASSVQTGMNTEAFF | TGTGCCAGCAGTGTCCAGACAGGGATGAACACTGAAGCTTTCTTT | TRBD1 | TRBJ1-1 | NA | TRBV28 | 15
CAFEGAGFQNEKLFF | TGTGCCTTCGAGGGGGCCGGATTTCAAAATGAAAAACTGTTTTTT | TRBD1 | TRBJ1-4 | NA | TRBV30 | 15
CAISSTSGGVTQETQYF | TGTGCCATCAGTTCGACTAGCGGGGGGGTGACCCAAGAGACCCAGTACTTC | TRBD2 | TRBJ2-5 | NA | TRBV10-3 | 17
CASSTSNPGVGNQPQHF | TGTGCCAGTAGTACTTCGAACCCCGGTGTTGGCAATCAGCCCCAGCATTTT | NA | TRBJ1-5 | NA | TRBV19 | 17
CASSPSGLPSYEQYF | TGTGCCAGCTCACCGAGCGGGCTCCCTTCCTACGAGCAGTACTTC | NA | TRBJ2-7 | NA | TRBV18 | 15
CASSYSLRMNTEAFF | TGTGCCAGCAGTTACTCGTTGAGGATGAACACTGAAGCTTTCTTT | NA | TRBJ1-1 | NA | TRBV6-5 | 15
CASSLAPGLREFF | TGCGCCAGCAGCTTGGCGCCGGGACTAAGGGAGTTCTTC | TRBD2 | TRBJ2-1 | once | TRBV5-1 | 13
CASSLVVSSYEQYF | TGTGCCAGCAGCTTAGTGGTGAGCTCCTACGAGCAGTACTTC | NA | TRBJ2-7 | NA | TRBV11-1 | 14
CASSRSVAGNLGGYTF | TGTGCCAGCAGCCGATCGGTGGCAGGGAACCTCGGGGGCTACACCTTC | NA | TRBJ1-2 | NA | TRBV13 | 16
CASSFNTGGEAFF | TGTGCCAGCAGCTTTAACACAGGGGGTGAAGCTTTCTTT | TRBD1 | TRBJ1-1 | NA | TRBV11-1 | 13
CASGESGLGLLPYEQYF | TGTGCCAGCGGGGAAAGCGGACTAGGCCTCCTTCCTTACGAGCAGTACTTC | TRBD2 | TRBJ2-7 | few | TRBV2 | 17
CASSLATRQGEAFF | TGTGCCAGCAGCTTAGCGACGAGACAGGGCGAAGCTTTCTTT | TRBD1 | TRBJ1-1 | NA | TRBV7-2 | 14
CASSQLPWDSSGANVLTF | TGTGCCAGCAGCCAACTTCCTTGGGACTCCTCTGGGGCCAACGTCCTGACTTTC | NA | TRBJ2-6 | NA | TRBV14 | 18
CASSYGGARNSPLHF | TGTGCCAGCAGTTACGGGGGGGCTAGGAATTCACCCCTCCACTTT | NA | TRBJ1-6 | once | TRBV6-5 | 15
CSVEVTRQGPYSNQPQHF | TGCAGCGTGGAAGTTACGCGACAGGGCCCGTATAGCAATCAGCCCCAGCATTTT | TRBD1 | TRBJ1-5 | NA | TRBV29-1 | 18
CASSPTRGSDTEAFF | TGTGCCAGCAGTCCCACGAGGGGGAGCGACACTGAAGCTTTCTTT | NA | TRBJ1-1 | NA | TRBV6-2/TRBV6-3 | 15
CASSLGTGGRGNQPQHF | TGCGCCAGCAGCTTGGGGACAGGGGGCAGGGGCAATCAGCCCCAGCATTTT | TRBD1 | TRBJ1-5 | NA | TRBV5-1 | 17
CATSDSLNLAGGPDTQYF | TGTGCCACCAGTGATTCCTTGAATCTAGCGGGGGGCCCAGATACGCAGTATTTT | TRBD2 | TRBJ2-3 | NA | TRBV24-1 | 18
CASSVEGSGNEQFF | TGTGCCAGCAGCGTAGAGGGTAGCGGCAATGAGCAGTTCTTC | NA | TRBJ2-1 | NA | TRBV9 | 14
CAGSGTNSYEQYF | TGTGCCGGATCCGGGACTAACTCCTACGAGCAGTACTTC | TRBD2 | TRBJ2-7 | NA | TRBV5-4 | 13
CASSMRAERRQPQHF | TGTGCCAGTAGTATGCGGGCCGAACGCCGGCAGCCCCAGCATTTT | NA | TRBJ1-5 | NA | TRBV19 | 15
CASSLGQGGNYGYTF | TGTGCCAGTAGTTTGGGACAGGGGGGAAACTATGGCTACACCTTC | TRBD1 | TRBJ1-2 | NA | TRBV19 | 15
CATRTGRGGSYGYTF | TGTGCCACCCGAACTGGACGGGGTGGGAGCTATGGCTACACCTTC | NA | TRBJ1-2 | once | TRBV19 | 15
CASSMTGGESPLHF | TGTGCCAGCAGTATGACAGGGGGCGAATCACCCCTCCACTTT | TRBD1 | TRBJ1-6 | once | TRBV2 | 14
CASSSGYGYTF | TGTGCCAGCAGTTCCGGGTATGGCTACACCTTC | NA | TRBJ1-2 | NA | TRBV6-4 | 11
CASSATQGVIAFF | TGTGCCAGCAGCGCCACACAGGGGGTAATCGCTTTCTTT | TRBD1 | TRBJ1-1 | NA | TRBV5-4 | 13
CASSVLTGLESHQPQHF | TGTGCCAGTAGTGTCCTGACAGGGTTAGAGTCCCATCAGCCCCAGCATTTT | TRBD1 | TRBJ1-5 | NA | TRBV19 | 17
CSVSQGRSYEQYF | TGCAGCGTTAGCCAGGGTCGCTCCTACGAGCAGTACTTC | NA | TRBJ2-7 | NA | TRBV29-1 | 13
CASMVGQGRFRSMNTEAFF | TGTGCCAGTATGGTGGGACAGGGGAGATTTAGGTCCATGAACACTGAAGCTTTCTTT | TRBD1 | TRBJ1-1 | NA | TRBV19 | 19
CAWRGWGDGEQYF | TGTGCCTGGAGGGGTTGGGGGGATGGGGAGCAGTACTTC | NA | TRBJ2-7 | NA | TRBV30 | 13
CASSPRVRGPDSNQPQHF | TGTGCCAGCTCACCACGGGTCAGGGGGCCAGATAGCAATCAGCCCCAGCATTTT | TRBD1 | TRBJ1-5 | NA | TRBV18 | 18
CASRETTGVTEAFF | TGTGCCAGCAGGGAGACAACAGGGGTCACTGAAGCTTTCTTT | TRBD1 | TRBJ1-1 | NA | TRBV6-5 | 14
CASSSAYEQYF | TGCGCCAGCAGCTCAGCCTACGAGCAGTACTTC | NA | TRBJ2-7 | NA | TRBV5-1 | 11
CASSYSPRVRTEAFF | TGTGCCAGCAGTTACTCCCCCAGGGTGAGGACTGAAGCTTTCTTT | NA | TRBJ1-1 | NA | TRBV6-5 | 15
CASSQGVRTEAFF | TGCGCCAGCAGCCAAGGTGTGCGAACTGAAGCTTTCTTT | NA | TRBJ1-1 | few | TRBV4-3 | 13
CASSVRTGSSYEQYF | TGTGCCAGCAGCGTAAGGACAGGGAGCTCCTACGAGCAGTACTTC | TRBD1 | TRBJ2-7 | NA | TRBV9 | 15
CASSPLQGSSYEQYF | TGCGCCAGCAGCCCCCTACAGGGGAGCTCCTACGAGCAGTACTTC | TRBD1 | TRBJ2-7 | NA | TRBV5-1 | 15
CASSIDLSPLHF | TGTGCCAGTAGTATAGATCTTTCACCCCTCCACTTT | NA | TRBJ1-6 | once | TRBV19 | 12
CASSTGGMEPQHF | TGTGCCAGCAGTACCGGGGGTATGGAGCCCCAGCATTTT | NA | TRBJ1-5 | NA | TRBV12-3/TRBV12-4 | 13